The source of this T cell receptor beta chain is a study of OX40 agonist ivuxolimab in advanced cancers. Study background: Two cutaneous melanoma patients and one hepatocellular carcinoma patient, three in all, had partial responses.

Collection of blood occurred at baseline, at cycle 4 day 1, and at cycle 7 day 1. By share, this clone ranks as medium-sized. V lost 8 bases and J 7 bases, leaving 12 bases between the germline ends. The CDR3 runs to 11 residues. CDR1 and CDR2 from the germline V gene are MDHEN and SYDVKM. Assay used: immunoSEQ multiplex PCR; TCRdb lists only in-frame clones, some missing. The sample contains about 17,000 clones, more than 75% of which appear only once. The material sequenced was CD4+ or CD8+ T cells sorted from blood, taken in a trial of the OX40 agonist ivuxolimab. The receptor was derived from an adult with an advanced solid tumor such as melanoma, head and neck, liver or kidney cancer. The rearrangement uses TRBV28 and TRBJ2-7, with D possibly being TRBD2 (6 bases). The CDR3 loop is CASGGIGEQYF. The CDR3, as DNA: TGTGCCAGCGGGGGGATCGGGGAGCAGTACTTC.